Sequencing of this T cell receptor (beta chain) was carried out in a study of blood T cell repertoires in COVID-19. Only in-frame clones appear in the TCRdb table, and some are missing; sequencing was by immunoSEQ multiplex PCR. The sample lists 200,000 to 300,000 clones; roughly 86% were seen once. This clone has only a few counts. The junction had 12 bases not matched to a gene; V was cut back by 2 bases and J by 8 bases. Germline CDR1 is MDHEN and CDR2 is SYDVKM. The CDR3 totals 17 residues. The clonotype comes from a woman younger than 35 who had recovered from COVID-19. V is TRBV28 and J is TRBJ1-2; 12 positions match TRBD1. Specimen: PBMCs or T cells enriched from blood (not recorded which). DNA of the CDR3: TGTGCCAGCAGTTTACCCGCGGGACAGGGGGCGAGTAGAGGCTACACCTTC. Translated: CASSLPAGQGASRGYTF.